This record looks at one TCR beta chain sequence and its context. There is no known antigen for this receptor. No much larger clone exists at a distance of one base, and base qualities are not known. The data originate from a study of human CD4 T cells and Enterobacteriaceae (dated by TCRdb to 2018 to 2020). What the work shows at the level of the full study, not this receptor alone: The only basis for inferring the reactivity of ex vivo clonotypes was matching nucleotide sequences to CFSE-low cultures from the same donors. Compared with specific clonotypes, broadly cross-reactive clonotypes seemed more expanded ex vivo, with about 55% of the 19 and about 60% of the roughly 34 falling in the top 5%.

Deep-level sequencing, with a detection sensitivity of one cell in 200,000, was applied to the ex vivo total memory CD4+ samples. The QIAamp DNA Micro Kit was used to extract genomic DNA from cell pellets, and spectrophotometry was used to check the DNA quantity and purity. The immunoSEQ multiplex PCR assay was used to amplify TCR Vbeta CDR3 regions. Sequencing of amplicons was performed on the Illumina HiSeq platform. The retrieved sequences were 87 nucleotides in length and included the CDR3 region. The paper's processing steps were these. Each unique productive TCR Vbeta nucleotide sequence counted as a clonotype and was quantified by productive template frequency from ImmunoSEQ Analyzer V3.0. Expanded clonotypes were defined by a threshold at the top 5th percentile of each frequency-ranked repertoire. Repertoire overlap was calculated as Chao-Jaccard with the R package fossil and was visualized by nonmetric multidimensional scaling with the R package MASS. Entries here come from immuneACCESS through TCRdb and include only in-frame sequences with V and J called. Some clones fail to appear in such tables; in the studies checked, an unresolved V gene covers under half of the shortfall, and the cause of the remainder is unknown. The DNA gave D and trimming, while V, J and clone size come from that table. Recorded for this sample are 27,000 or so clones; approximately 82% of them occurred a single time. Jointly, the top ten make up approximately 1.7% of the sample.

CDR1 and CDR2 are drawn from the germline V gene: MNHEY, SVGAGI. There are 13 amino acids in the CDR3, from cysteine to phenylalanine inclusive. The sequence is cut down to CDR3 DNA, 39 bases in frame from base 1. V is pared back by 0 bases and J by 11 bases, with 13 bases lying between the germline termini. Memory CD4+ T cells were FACS-sorted on a FACSAria III to over 98% purity as all CD4+ cells other than CD45RA+CCR7+CD95- naive cells. Healthy donor blood was obtained from blood donation centers in Switzerland. Positive selection with CD4 and CD14 magnetic microbeads was used to enrich total CD4+ T cells and monocytes. Before sorting, CD8+, CD14+, CD16+, CD56+, CD19+ and CD25-bright cells were excluded. To assess in vivo expansion of bacteria-reactive clonotypes, total memory CD4+ T cells from a couple of blood donors were sequenced directly ex vivo. Peripheral blood mononuclear cells were isolated from donor blood using Ficoll-Paque Plus.

This TCR was recovered from a human donor in good health. The chain couples TRBV6-5 to TRBJ2-5, with TRBD2 as a weak D call on 5 bases. The specimen sequenced was memory CD4+ T cells from blood. The cell subset or site label, read with the paper, signifies: total memory CD4 T cells sorted directly ex vivo, unstimulated. The bases are TGTGCCAGCAGTTACTCGCCCGGGGAACGGCAGTACTTC. Its protein is CASSYSPGERQYF.